This paragraph reports one T cell receptor beta chain. The intended depth for sequencing was 1 in 200,000 to 1 in 1 million T cells. TCRdb's table, derived via immunoSEQ multiplex PCR, lists solely in-frame clones and lacks some. This sample carries 55,000 to 80,000 clones, roughly 50% of them seen once, and the ten largest clones take over 12%. Trimming pared 0 bases from V and 9 bases from J, leaving 9 bases between. Germline values: CDR1 MNHEY, CDR2 SMNVEV (reference sequence). The CDR3 covers 13 residues. This sample is part of a study of cytotoxic CD8 clonotypes in ibrutinib-treated CLL. As for the study in general: Median treatment time before response sampling was 12 months, range 6 to 36.

J is TRBJ2-1 and V is TRBV27; D gene ambiguous. The sample was PBMCs, taken after 12 months of ibrutinib treatment. This clonotype originated in a human donor with chronic lymphocytic leukemia. The CDR3 sequence: CASSLSPPVEQFF. As DNA, the CDR3 is TGTGCCAGCAGTTTATCCCCACCAGTTGAGCAGTTCTTC.